Presented here are 16 T cell receptor beta chains from one specimen sequenced in a study of blood T cells in healthy people across ages. The authors ran a second PCR of roughly 6 to 12 cycles using a sample-barcoded 5' primer and a J-beta primer mix. TCRdb re-called the 5' RACE reads with MiXCR, one entry per CDR3 protein. This table holds 1.5 million to 2 million distinct CDR3 sequences, about 35% found once. The sequenced sample consisted of blood. Receptor source: a woman in her thirties in good health.

This rearrangement joins TRBV25-1 to TRBJ2-3; TRBD1 matches 12 bases. Germline CDR1 reads MGHDK; CDR2 reads SYGVNS. Trimming removed 6 bases from V and 1 base from J; junction bases left unmatched: 11. The CDR3 spans 18 residues. For the CDR3, the DNA is TGTGCCAGCAGAGGGGGACAGGGGGCAATTCGAGGCACAGATACGCAGTATTTT. This encodes CASRGGQGAIRGTDTQYF.

The gene calls are TRBV7-9 and TRBJ2-5; 10 bases align to TRBD2. Germline values: CDR1 SEHNR, CDR2 FQNEAQ (reference sequence). This CDR3 is built from 16 residues. Trimming at V came to 4 bases and at J to 11 bases, leaving 16 bases not matched to a gene. CDR3 protein: CASSSPRLAGVEEQYF. The CDR3 region has the DNA TGTGCCAGCAGCTCCCCCCGGCTAGCGGGAGTTGAAGAGCAGTACTTC.

This clonotype was picked up many times. The chain couples TRBV29-1 to TRBJ2-3; 12 nucleotides match TRBD1. Trimming removed 4 bases from V and 7 bases from J; junction bases left unmatched: 6. CDR1 SQVTM and CDR2 ANQGSEA come from the germline V gene. This CDR3 contains 14 residues. The CDR3 coding sequence is TGCAGCGTTGCCGGGACAGGGGGCGCGTATACGCAGTATTTT. This translates into CSVAGTGGAYTQYF.

The chain combines TRBV11-2 with TRBJ2-7; D not certain. This CDR3 is built from 17 residues. Germline loops: CDR1 SGHAT, CDR2 FQNNGV. With 5 bases removed from V and 3 bases from J, the gap between germline ends came to 23 bases. The CDR3 reads CASSPQSWAARRYEQYF. CDR3 bases: TGTGCCAGCAGCCCCCAGTCTTGGGCTGCTAGACGCTACGAGCAGTACTTC.

The CDR3 loop is CSARTGLGSTDTQYF. CDR3 nucleotides: TGCAGTGCCCGGACAGGGCTTGGGAGCACAGATACGCAGTATTTT. This chain connects TRBV20-1 to TRBJ2-3, with 8 bases matching TRBD1. V was clipped by 6 bases and J by 0 bases; unmatched bases: 8. CDR3 length equals 15 residues. Germline values: CDR1 DFQATT, CDR2 SNEGSKA (reference sequence).

V and J are TRBV11-2 and TRBJ2-3, with D perhaps TRBD1 (8 bases). V was pared by 5 bases and J by 4 bases, with 22 bases between. This CDR3 comprises 17 residues. Germline-derived CDR1 and CDR2 are SGHAT and FQNNGV. CDR3 DNA: TGTGCCAGCAGCCCCCCCCCAGGACAGGGAGGGTCAGATACGCAGTATTTT. Its protein product is CASSPPPGQGGSDTQYF.

This clonotype has just a few counts. A much larger clone differs from this one at a single base, so this may be a read error. The chain couples TRBV29-1 to TRBJ1-1; weak D call: TRBD1 (6 bases). The ends were cut back, 5 bases at V and 1 base at J, with 14 bases in the middle. CDR1 and CDR2 (germline): SQVTM, ANQGSEA. The CDR3 is made up of 14 amino acids. CDR3 sequence reads: CSVLAGTRNTEAFF. DNA of the CDR3: TGCAGCGTTTTAGCCGGGACAAGGAACACTGAAGCTTTCTTT.

This chain links TRBV11-2 with TRBJ2-5; 11 bases align to TRBD2. The J segment lost 5 bases and the V segment lost 6 bases, leaving 8 bases of the junction unmatched. This CDR3 spans 15 amino acids. Per germline, CDR1 SGHAT and CDR2 FQNNGV. CDR3 loop: CASRGGTSGRETQYF. The CDR3 bases are TGTGCCAGCAGAGGCGGGACTAGCGGACGGGAGACCCAGTACTTC.

Only a few counts were recorded for this clonotype. V usage is TRBV10-3 and J usage is TRBJ1-5, with D unresolved. The CDR3 has 13 amino acids. The V gene lost 7 bases and the J gene lost 5 bases, with 12 bases spanning the gap. Germline V gene data show CDR1 as ENHRY and CDR2 as SYGVKD. CDR3 protein: CAITTRQDQPQHF. As DNA, the CDR3 is TGTGCCATCACCACCCGGCAGGATCAGCCCCAGCATTTT.

The chain recombines TRBV9 with TRBJ1-2; TRBD1 might be the D (6 bases). V dropped 3 bases and J dropped 7 bases, with 13 bases sitting between them. CDR3 length equals 13 residues. Germline lookup yields CDR1 SGDLS and CDR2 YYNGEE. The CDR3 nucleotides are TGTGCCAGCAGCGCCTCCCAGGGGTCTGGCTACACCTTC. Translated, it gives CASSASQGSGYTF.

V usage is TRBV20-1 and J usage is TRBJ2-1; D ambiguous. From germline, CDR1 is DFQATT and CDR2 SNEGSKA (reference sequence). The CDR3 loop spans 14 amino acids. Between the trimmed V and J ends, which lost 4 bases and 0 bases, there was a span of 10 bases. CDR3 protein: CSAKNPFSYNEQFF. The CDR3 DNA follows: TGCAGTGCTAAAAACCCCTTCTCCTACAATGAGCAGTTCTTC.

The J gene is TRBJ1-5, the V gene TRBV20-1; the D is unclear. CDR3 length: 13 amino acids. CDR1 and CDR2 (germline): DFQATT, SNEGSKA (reference sequence). With 3 bases removed from V and 6 bases from J, the gap between germline ends came to 12 bases. The CDR3 nucleotides are TGCAGTGCTAGTCTAGGAATCAGTCAGCCCCAGCATTTT. Protein sequence: CSASLGISQPQHF.

There are a few counts of this clonotype. The chain couples TRBV9 to TRBJ2-1; D unresolved. Deletions cut 4 bases from V and 9 bases from J, with 11 bases between. The length of the CDR3 is 12 residues. Germline V lookup: CDR1 SGDLS, CDR2 YYNGEE. DNA of the CDR3: TGTGCCAGCAGCTTCGAAGGCGGTGAGCAGTTCTTC. Protein: CASSFEGGEQFF.

The rearrangement joins TRBV27 to TRBJ2-1; a weak D match, TRBD2 (6 bases). The V gene's germline CDR1 is MNHEY and CDR2 SMNVEV (reference sequence). The V end lost 7 bases, the J end lost 1 base, and 14 bases lay between the germline ends. This CDR3 contains 15 residues. This CDR3 is CASTLTSPSYNEQFF. The DNA of the CDR3 is TGTGCCAGCACCCTGACTAGTCCTTCCTACAATGAGCAGTTCTTC.

The chain recombines TRBV5-4 with TRBJ1-2; 9 bases align to TRBD1. CDR1 and CDR2 from the germline V gene are SGHNT and YYREEE (reference sequence). After removal of 0 bases from V and 6 bases from J, the junction contained 3 bases not matched to a gene. This CDR3 has 14 residues. CDR3 sequence: CASSLGTGDNGYTF. CDR3 sequence (DNA): TGTGCCAGCAGCTTGGGGACAGGGGATAATGGCTACACCTTC.

This clonotype has more than one count but fewer than ten. V gene TRBV6-6 combines with J gene TRBJ2-3; a weak D match, TRBD1 (5 bases). Between the trimmed V and J ends, which lost 5 bases and 8 bases, there was a span of 8 bases. CDR1 is MNHNY, CDR2 SVGAGI, per germline (reference sequence). This CDR3 has 11 amino acids. The CDR3 spells CASSKGSTQYF. The CDR3 DNA reads TGTGCCAGCAGTAAGGGGTCTACGCAGTATTTT.